This T cell receptor (beta chain) comes out of a study of blood T cell repertoires in COVID-19. Germline-derived CDR1 and CDR2 are SEHNR and FQNEAQ (reference sequence). The CDR3 totals 14 residues. Between the trimmed V and J ends, which lost 0 bases and 7 bases, there was a span of 9 bases. Profiled with immunoSEQ multiplex PCR; TCRdb holds only in-frame clones, not every one. The sample lists 240,000 or so clones; roughly 90% were seen once. All recovered Cohort 3 donors got two negative PCRs, got clearance, or saw symptom resolution. The clonotype comes from a man aged 40-49 years who had recovered from COVID-19. The J gene is TRBJ2-2, the V gene TRBV7-9; D perhaps matches TRBD1 (6 bases). Sequencing was carried out using PBMCs or T cells enriched from blood (not recorded which). The CDR3 region has the DNA TGTGCCAGCAGCTTAGCACAGGGCGACGGGGAGCTGTTTTTT. Protein: CASSLAQGDGELFF.